These 28 T cell receptor beta chains came from one sample sequenced in a study of CD8 T cells in ankylosing spondylitis. TCRdb re-derived calls from the 5' RACE reads in MiXCR, one entry per CDR3 protein. The sample lists fewer than 130,000 distinct CDR3 sequences; under 30% were seen once. Sequenced material: synovial fluid, either unsorted or a sorted T cell fraction (not recorded which). These receptors came from a male donor with ankylosing spondylitis.

In the case of this clonotype: A read error may explain this, as a much larger clone is one base away. This chain connects TRBV29-1 to TRBJ2-7; tentatively, D is TRBD1 or TRBD2 (6 bases each). The germline gives CDR1 SQVTM, CDR2 ANQGSEA. V dropped 6 bases and J dropped 7 bases, with 22 bases sitting between them. The CDR3 sequence is 14 residues long. The CDR3 DNA is TGCAGCGTGGGGGGAGAGGGGGGTCGTCGGGAGCAGTACTTC. Its protein product is CSVGGEGGRREQYF.

This clonotype was detected a few times. The rearrangement links TRBV2 to TRBJ2-3; D remains unclear. Germline loops: CDR1 SNHLY, CDR2 FYNNEI. This CDR3 has 15 amino acids. V lost 4 bases and J 2 bases, leaving 13 bases between the germline ends. CDR3 sequence (DNA): TGTGCCAGCAGTGTCGACCGAACTTACACAGATACGCAGTATTTT. Amino acid sequence: CASSVDRTYTDTQYF.

The rearrangement links TRBV28 to TRBJ2-1; weak D call: TRBD2 (5 bases). This CDR3 contains 15 residues. V was trimmed by 5 bases and J by 9 bases, leaving 20 bases between them. Germline values: CDR1 MDHEN, CDR2 SYDVKM. This CDR3 is CASSRLTPQVGEQFF. The CDR3 region has the DNA TGTGCCAGCAGTAGACTAACCCCTCAGGTCGGTGAGCAGTTCTTC. Complete variable domain (other parts from reference TRBV28 and TRBJ2-1): DVKVTQSSRYLVKRTGEKVFLECVQDMDHENMFWYRQDPGLGLRLIYFSYDVKMKEKGDIPEGYSVSREKKERFSLILESASTNQTSMYLCASSRLTPQVGEQFFGPGTRLTVL.

By share, this clonotype ranks as medium-sized. This chain joins TRBV7-2 and TRBJ2-1, with D tentatively TRBD1 (5 bases). The CDR3 loop spans 15 amino acids. The ends were cut back, 2 bases at V and 2 bases at J, with 10 bases in the middle. Per germline, CDR1 SGHTA and CDR2 FQGNSA. CDR3 region: CASSLFQGAYNEQFF. As DNA, the CDR3 is TGTGCCAGCAGCTTATTCCAGGGCGCCTACAATGAGCAGTTCTTC.

This rearrangement joins TRBV29-1 to TRBJ2-3; 9 nucleotides agree with TRBD2. CDR1 is SQVTM, CDR2 ANQGSEA, per germline. Unmatched junction bases numbered 2, after V lost 2 bases and J lost 5 bases. CDR3 length equals 13 residues. The CDR3 region is CSVERAGGDTQYF. The DNA for the CDR3 is TGCAGCGTTGAACGAGCGGGAGGAGATACGCAGTATTTT.

This chain uses TRBV3-1 with TRBJ1-5; maybe TRBD1 (5 bases). Trimming cost V 3 bases and J 11 bases, with 14 bases left between them. The CDR3 totals 13 residues. Germline V lookup: CDR1 LGHDT, CDR2 YNNKEL (reference sequence). CDR3 loop: CASSQSEGLAQHF. The CDR3 DNA follows: TGTGCCAGCAGCCAGTCAGAGGGGCTGGCCCAGCATTTT.

The rearrangement uses TRBV24-1 and TRBJ2-2; D possibly corresponds to TRBD1 (5 bases). Germline assignment: CDR1 KGHDR and CDR2 SFDVKD. This CDR3 is built from 17 residues. The V end lost 4 bases, the J end lost 0 bases, and 14 bases lay between the germline ends. The CDR3 region has the DNA TGTGCCACCAGTGACTCCCTCGGCAGGGCGAACACCGGGGAGCTGTTTTTT. Amino acids: CATSDSLGRANTGELFF.

The chain is built from TRBV20-1 and TRBJ2-1, with 9 nucleotides matching TRBD2. This CDR3 region has 14 residues. Trimming cost V 5 bases and J 1 base; bases outside gene matches: 3. Germline V CDR1 and CDR2: DFQATT, SNEGSKA (reference sequence). The chain's CDR3 is CSAPLAGSYNEQFF. CDR3 DNA sequence: TGCAGTGCTCCCCTAGCGGGGTCCTACAATGAGCAGTTCTTC.

The sample holds one count of this clonotype. The chain recombines TRBV14 with TRBJ1-4; D not resolved. The CDR3 is 15 residues long. Deletions cut 2 bases from V and 1 base from J, with 8 bases between. Germline values: CDR1 SGHDN, CDR2 FVKESK. This CDR3 is CASSQFRVTNEKLFF. The CDR3 nucleotides read TGTGCCAGCAGCCAATTCCGAGTAACTAATGAAAAACTGTTTTTT.

This clonotype was picked up many times. The genes are TRBV20-1 and TRBJ2-1; 8 bases match TRBD2. After removal of 5 bases from V and 0 bases from J, the junction contained 6 bases not matched to a gene. The CDR3 runs 15 residues. CDR1 and CDR2 from the germline V gene are DFQATT and SNEGSKA (reference sequence). CDR3 sequence reads: CSACSGVSSYNEQFF. The CDR3, as DNA: TGCAGTGCTTGTAGCGGGGTGAGCTCCTACAATGAGCAGTTCTTC.

This clonotype was recorded at least ten times. V is TRBV6-6 and J is TRBJ1-6; D is uncertain. The ends were cut back, 4 bases at V and 7 bases at J, with 5 bases in the middle. The CDR3 length is 12 residues. Per the germline V gene, CDR1 is MNHNY and CDR2 is SVGAGI (reference sequence). CDR3 region: CASSFQNSPLHF. The CDR3 bases are TGTGCCAGCAGTTTCCAAAATTCACCCCTCCACTTT.

This chain uses TRBV6-6 with TRBJ1-1; no definite D call. Deletions cut 6 bases from V and 10 bases from J, with 12 bases between. The CDR3 runs 11 residues. The germline V gene has CDR1 MNHNY and CDR2 SVGAGI (reference sequence). This CDR3 is CASSARSGAFF. DNA for the CDR3: TGTGCCAGCAGCGCGAGGTCGGGAGCTTTCTTT.

In its sample, this clonotype was seen many times. J is TRBJ2-2 and V is TRBV20-1, with 7 positions matching TRBD2. This CDR3 has 14 residues. Trimming at V came to 7 bases and at J to 1 base, leaving 6 bases not matched to a gene. From germline, CDR1 is DFQATT and CDR2 SNEGSKA (reference sequence). This chain's CDR3 is CSVSSGKNTGELFF. The CDR3 DNA sequence: TGCAGTGTTAGCAGCGGGAAGAACACCGGGGAGCTGTTTTTT.

This clonotype came up a few times. The genes are TRBV29-1 and TRBJ2-3; D unclear. Germline values: CDR1 SQVTM, CDR2 ANQGSEA. V lost 4 bases and J lost 2, with 13 bases in between. The CDR3 has 14 amino acids. The CDR3: CSVVLGSFTDTQYF. Here the CDR3 DNA reads TGCAGCGTTGTCCTGGGATCCTTCACAGATACGCAGTATTTT.

This chain connects TRBV24-1 to TRBJ2-3; 11 bases are shared with TRBD2. This CDR3 is 18 amino acids long. Germline values: CDR1 KGHDR, CDR2 SFDVKD. The V segment lost 5 bases and the J segment 0 bases; nucleotides outside the gene matches: 9. CDR3 coding DNA: TGTGCCACCAGTGCCCTGGGGACTAGCGGTTCGAGCACAGATACGCAGTATTTT. Residues: CATSALGTSGSSTDTQYF.

V and J are TRBV10-1 and TRBJ1-6, with D unclear. This CDR3 spans 14 amino acids. The V gene lost 3 bases and the J gene lost 8 bases, with 11 bases spanning the gap. The germline V gene has CDR1 WNHNN and CDR2 SYGVQD (reference sequence). The CDR3 region has the DNA TGCGCCAGCAGTGAAACGCCTACCGATTCACCCCTCCACTTT. It specifies CASSETPTDSPLHF.

This clonotype was counted only a few times. The rearrangement uses TRBV9 and TRBJ2-6; D not certain. This CDR3 has 14 amino acids. Trimming removed 4 bases from V and 2 bases from J, with 7 bases in between. Germline CDR1 reads SGDLS; CDR2 reads YYNGEE. The chain's CDR3 is CASSPGPGANVLTF. CDR3 nucleotides: TGTGCCAGCAGCCCGGGCCCTGGGGCCAACGTCCTGACTTTC. Combining the CDR3 with reference TRBV9 and TRBJ2-6 gives the whole variable domain DSGVTQTPKHLITATGQRVTLRCSPRSGDLSVYWYQQSLDQGLQFLIQYYNGEERAKGNILERFSAQQFPDLHSELNLSSLELGDSALYFCASSPGPGANVLTFGAGSRLTVL.

The sample holds many counts of this clonotype. V usage is TRBV18 and J usage is TRBJ1-1; TRBD1 is a possible D gene (5 bases). CDR1 is KGHSH, CDR2 LQKENI, per germline. The CDR3 extends over 14 amino acids. V dropped 5 bases and J dropped 5 bases, with 15 bases sitting between them. CDR3 region: CASSSTVGVTEAFF. CDR3 nucleotides: TGTGCCAGCTCATCGACAGTAGGTGTAACTGAAGCTTTCTTT.

This clonotype was seen ten or more times. This chain uses TRBV11-2 with TRBJ2-1; 9 bases align to TRBD2. The CDR3 consists of 15 residues. CDR1 and CDR2 (germline): SGHAT, FQNNGV. Trimming removed 1 base from V and 3 bases from J; junction bases left unmatched: 1. CDR3 loop: CASSLGLADYNEQFF. The CDR3, as DNA: TGTGCCAGCAGCTTAGGACTAGCGGACTACAATGAGCAGTTCTTC.

Sample share makes this clonotype medium-sized. The gene calls are TRBV7-2 and TRBJ2-2, with 11 bases aligning to TRBD2. With 2 bases clipped from V and 6 bases from J, the junction kept 2 bases outside the gene matches. This CDR3 is built from 15 residues. Germline CDR1 reads SGHTA; CDR2 reads FQGNSA. CDR3 in DNA: TGTGCCAGCAGCTTAATAGCGGGAGGGTCCGGGGAGCTGTTTTTT. This gives the protein CASSLIAGGSGELFF.

V gene TRBV2 combines with J gene TRBJ2-7, with D possibly being TRBD1 (6 bases). From germline, CDR1 is SNHLY and CDR2 FYNNEI. The V gene lost 7 bases and the J gene lost 4 bases, with 14 bases spanning the gap. The CDR3 is 13 amino acids. The CDR3 region is CASIGTGFYEQYF. The CDR3 DNA sequence: TGTGCCAGCATCGGAACAGGGTTTTACGAGCAGTACTTC.

In this sample, this clonotype turned up a few times. The CDR3: CASSQDASGDGYTF. CDR3 bases: TGTGCCAGCAGCCAAGACGCCTCGGGTGATGGCTACACCTTC. The chain carries TRBV4-2 and TRBJ1-2; no reliable D call. V lost 0 bases and J 6 bases, leaving 11 bases between the germline ends. The CDR3 is 14 amino acids. Germline CDR1 and CDR2: LGHNA and YNFKEQ.

This clonotype was counted a few times. The V and J genes are TRBV27 and TRBJ1-2, with D tentatively TRBD1 (5 bases). The germline V gene encodes CDR1 MNHEY and CDR2 SMNVEV (reference sequence). V shed 5 bases and J shed 4 bases, with 29 bases lying between them. There are 19 residues in the CDR3. CDR3 residues: CASSPRRGDLNAGGYGYTF. DNA of the CDR3: TGTGCCAGCAGTCCCCGGCGGGGGGACTTAAACGCCGGGGGCTATGGCTACACCTTC.

The rearrangement uses TRBV12-3 or TRBV12-4 and TRBJ2-3, with D uncertain. Trimming removed 1 base at V and 4 bases at J, with 9 bases between. This CDR3 spans 14 amino acids. CDR3: CASSLGLFADTQYF. For the CDR3, the DNA is TGTGCCAGCAGTTTAGGTCTATTCGCAGATACGCAGTATTTT.

This sequence joins TRBV3-1 and TRBJ1-2; TRBD1 agrees at 9 bases. Trimming at V came to 4 bases and at J to 1 base, leaving 4 bases not matched to a gene. This CDR3 has 15 amino acids. The germline V gene has CDR1 LGHDT and CDR2 YNNKEL (reference sequence). The CDR3 reads CASSRGQGFNYGYTF. DNA of the CDR3: TGTGCCAGCAGCCGGGGACAGGGTTTTAACTATGGCTACACCTTC.

J is TRBJ1-3 and V is TRBV7-8; no firm D call. The length of the CDR3 is 14 residues. V was shortened by 1 base and J by 2 bases, with 6 bases between the two germline ends. Germline V gives CDR1 SGHVS, CDR2 FQNEAQ. The CDR3 nucleotides read TGTGCCAGCAGCTTAGACGTTACTGGAAACACCATATATTTT. The encoded protein is CASSLDVTGNTIYF.

The gene calls are TRBV18 and TRBJ2-7; D might be TRBD2 (6 bases). The CDR3 length is 18 residues. Looked up from germline, CDR1 is KGHSH and CDR2 is LQKENI. V was trimmed by 2 bases and J by 0 bases, leaving 20 bases between them. This CDR3 is CASSPNRLLAYSSYEQYF. CDR3 DNA: TGTGCCAGCTCACCAAATAGGCTTCTAGCGTATAGCTCCTACGAGCAGTACTTC.

This sequence joins TRBV11-2 and TRBJ1-5; 8 bases align to TRBD1. CDR3 length: 17 amino acids. Germline loops: CDR1 SGHAT, CDR2 FQNNGV. After removal of 3 bases from V and 7 bases from J, the junction contained 14 bases not matched to a gene. This CDR3 is CASSFDPGQALGQPQHF. DNA of the CDR3: TGTGCCAGCAGCTTCGATCCGGGACAGGCTTTAGGGCAGCCCCAGCATTTT.